A single sample gave rise to the 20 T cell receptor beta chains below, sequenced in a study of cytomegalovirus exposure and HLA in healthy donors. The PCR contained 60 Vbeta and 13 Jbeta primers. Data came from immunoSEQ multiplex PCR; TCRdb stores just in-frame clones and leaves some out. The sample carries around 200,000 clones, roughly four fifths recorded once. The specimen sequenced was PBMCs. The receptors shown here come from a woman aged 40 to 50 in good health and CMV-seronegative.

DNA for the CDR3: TGCGCCAGCAGCGGCACAGGGGCCCCTGAAGCTTTCTTT. This gives the protein CASSGTGAPEAFF. The chain has TRBV5-1 and TRBJ1-1; 7 nucleotides match TRBD1. CDR1 is SGHRS, CDR2 YFSETQ, per germline. Trimming cost V 4 bases and J 6 bases; bases outside gene matches: 6. This CDR3 contains 13 residues.

This sequence joins TRBV6-6 and TRBJ2-5; TRBD1 agrees at 7 bases. Germline values: CDR1 MNHNY, CDR2 SVGAGI (reference sequence). After removal of 4 bases from V and 2 bases from J, the junction contained 7 bases not matched to a gene. CDR3 length: 15 residues. CDR3 bases: TGTGCCAGCAGTTCGACCGACAGGGCTCAAGAGACCCAGTACTTC. Translation: CASSSTDRAQETQYF.

This chain links TRBV29-1 with TRBJ2-7; D is undetermined. CDR1 and CDR2 (germline): SQVTM, ANQGSEA. The V and J ends lost 4 bases and 0 bases respectively, with 13 bases between them. The CDR3 loop spans 14 amino acids. The chain's CDR3 is CSVVTTRSSYEQYF. The CDR3 bases are TGCAGCGTTGTCACCACGAGGAGCTCCTACGAGCAGTACTTC.

The gene calls are TRBV5-1 and TRBJ2-5; 9 bases are a match to TRBD2. CDR1 and CDR2 from the germline V gene are SGHRS and YFSETQ. Trimming removed 2 bases from V and 1 base from J; junction bases left unmatched: 6. The CDR3 runs to 16 residues. In DNA form, the CDR3 reads TGCGCCAGCAGCTTTGAGCGGGGGGTAGTCCAAGAGACCCAGTACTTC. It codes for CASSFERGVVQETQYF.

The V call is TRBV18, the J call TRBJ2-1; TRBD2 agrees at 7 bases. The junction had 8 bases not matched to a gene; V was cut back by 3 bases and J by 9 bases. Germline V gives CDR1 KGHSH, CDR2 LQKENI. The CDR3 has 14 residues. As DNA, the CDR3 is TGTGCCAGCTCACCCCGGGGAGGGGAGGGTGAGCAGTTCTTC. Translating it yields CASSPRGGEGEQFF. The variable domain in full, with the rest retrieved from reference TRBV18 and TRBJ2-1, is NAGVMQNPRHLVRRRGQEARLRCSPMKGHSHVYWYRQLPEEGLKFMVYLQKENIIDESGMPKERFSAEFPKEGPSILRIQQVVRGDSAAYFCASSPRGGEGEQFFGPGTRLTVL.

The chain combines TRBV27 with TRBJ1-2; 12 bases agree with TRBD1. The J segment lost 5 bases and the V segment lost 10 bases, leaving 8 bases of the junction unmatched. The CDR3 totals 14 residues. The germline V gene has CDR1 MNHEY and CDR2 SMNVEV (reference sequence). The CDR3 protein is CATAPGQGAYGYTF. In DNA form, the CDR3 reads TGTGCCACCGCTCCGGGACAGGGGGCGTATGGCTACACCTTC.

V gene TRBV28 combines with J gene TRBJ1-3, with a tentative D call TRBD1 (5 bases). The germline V gene has CDR1 MDHEN and CDR2 SYDVKM. The CDR3 sequence is 13 residues long. Trimming took 10 bases from V and 0 from J, leaving 10 bases between them. The DNA for the CDR3 is TGTGCCACCAGACAGCACTCTGGAAACACCATATATTTT. It is translated as CATRQHSGNTIYF.

The chain carries TRBV6-1 and TRBJ2-1, with TRBD1 matching over 11 bases. Germline V lookup: CDR1 MNHNS, CDR2 SASEGT. The CDR3 has 17 amino acids. The ends lost 2 bases at V and 8 bases at J; junction bases unmatched: 11. Here the CDR3 DNA reads TGTGCCAGCAGTGAAATCGTTAGGGGACAGGGGGTCTATGAGCAGTTCTTC. It encodes CASSEIVRGQGVYEQFF.

V and J are TRBV23-1 and TRBJ1-2; D call uncertain. TRBV23-1 is an ORF; its function is uncertain. The CDR3 has 18 residues. Trimming left V 4 bases short and J 4 bases short, with 25 bases between. The CDR3 loop is CASSLRGRVHPLVYGYTF. CDR3 nucleotide sequence: TGCGCCAGCAGTCTGCGTGGGAGGGTACATCCGCTTGTCTATGGCTACACCTTC.

This chain connects TRBV10-1 to TRBJ2-1; maybe TRBD1 (6 bases). V shed 5 bases and J shed 7 bases, with 18 bases lying between them. The CDR3 is 15 residues long. In germline, CDR1 is WNHNN, CDR2 SYGVQD (reference sequence). CDR3 in DNA: TGCGCCAGCAGTAACACCTACAGGGCTGGGAATGAGCAGTTCTTC. Its translation: CASSNTYRAGNEQFF.

This clone occurred a few times. This chain links TRBV21-1 with TRBJ1-2; the table's D call, TRBD1, has no DNA check behind it. TRBV21-1 is classified as a pseudogene. The CDR3 consists of 15 residues. The CDR3 sequence: CASSTQWDRDYGYTF. The CDR3 nucleotides read TGTGCCAGCAGCACACAGTGGGACAGGGACTATGGCTACACCTTC.

This CDR3 is CASTETADNSPLHF. For the CDR3, the DNA is TGCGCCAGTACAGAGACAGCCGATAATTCACCCCTCCACTTT. The V call is TRBV5-1, the J call TRBJ1-6; D may be TRBD1 (5 bases). V was pared by 8 bases and J by 5 bases, with 14 bases between. CDR3 length equals 14 residues. Germline V lookup: CDR1 SGHRS, CDR2 YFSETQ. The complete variable domain, with remaining parts taken from reference TRBV5-1 and TRBJ1-6, reads KAGVTQTPRYLIKTRGQQVTLSCSPISGHRSVSWYQQTPGQGLQFLFEYFSETQRNKGNFPGRFSGRQFSNSRSEMNVSTLELGDSALYLCASTETADNSPLHFGNGTRLTVT.

The chain carries TRBV30 and TRBJ1-5; no firm D call. The germline CDR1 and CDR2 sequences are GTSNPN and SVGIG (reference sequence). Trimming pared 2 bases from V and 6 bases from J, leaving 11 bases between. This CDR3 contains 13 residues. The CDR3 protein is CAWSPHGGQPQHF. The CDR3 DNA reads TGTGCCTGGAGTCCCCACGGTGGTCAGCCCCAGCATTTT.

The V call is TRBV7-6, the J call TRBJ2-7; 9 nucleotides line up with TRBD1. CDR1 is SGHVS, CDR2 FNYEAQ, per germline. The CDR3 is made up of 15 amino acids. V was pared by 4 bases and J by 3 bases, with 7 bases of the junction left unmatched. The CDR3 region has the DNA TGTGCCAGCAGCTGGGGGGCGACAGGGGGCTACGAGCAGTACTTC. Protein product: CASSWGATGGYEQYF.

The rearrangement links TRBV5-4 to TRBJ1-6, with TRBD1 identical over 7 bases. The junction had 7 bases not matched to a gene; V was cut back by 4 bases and J by 3 bases. In germline, CDR1 is SGHNT, CDR2 YYREEE (reference sequence). CDR3 length: 16 amino acids. CDR3 sequence reads: CASSDGQDFYNSPLHF. CDR3 DNA: TGTGCCAGCAGCGACGGACAGGACTTCTATAATTCACCCCTCCACTTT. The whole variable domain, filled in from reference TRBV5-4 and TRBJ1-6, reads ETGVTQSPTHLIKTRGQQVTLRCSSQSGHNTVSWYQQALGQGPQFIFQYYREEENGRGNFPPRFSGLQFPNYSSELNVNALELDDSALYLCASSDGQDFYNSPLHFGNGTRLTVT.

The CDR3 sequence is CASSQDRSGDEKLFF. CDR3 sequence (DNA): TGCGCCAGCAGCCAAGATCGGTCGGGGGATGAAAAACTGTTTTTT. V is TRBV4-3 and J is TRBJ1-4, with D tentatively TRBD1 (5 bases). The germline V and J ends were trimmed by 0 bases and 6 bases, with 11 bases remaining between them. The CDR3 extends over 15 amino acids. The V gene's germline CDR1 is LGHNA and CDR2 YSLEER.

The V gene is TRBV9, the J gene TRBJ1-5; TRBD1 matches at 8 bases. CDR1 is SGDLS, CDR2 YYNGEE, per germline. This CDR3 contains 15 residues. V trimming: 0 bases; J trimming: 7 bases; junction bases outside the gene matches: 6. The CDR3 sequence is CASSVATGGRQPQHF. CDR3 sequence (DNA): TGTGCCAGCAGCGTAGCTACAGGGGGTCGGCAGCCCCAGCATTTT.

The CDR3 DNA follows: TGTGCCAGCAGCCTAACACTAGCGGACGAGCAGTACTTC. This codes for CASSLTLADEQYF. This rearrangement joins TRBV4-2 to TRBJ2-7, with 8 bases matching TRBD2. Germline assignment: CDR1 LGHNA and CDR2 YNFKEQ. After removal of 4 bases from V and 5 bases from J, the junction contained 4 bases not matched to a gene. The CDR3 is 13 amino acids.

This sequence joins TRBV5-5 and TRBJ1-6; D is perhaps TRBD1 (6 bases). V lost 1 base to trimming and J lost 6 bases, with 17 bases between them. The CDR3 consists of 17 residues. Germline CDR1 reads SGHKS; CDR2 reads YYEKEE (reference sequence). The CDR3 region is CASSLLPQTGRNSPLHF. CDR3 nucleotides: TGTGCCAGCAGCTTGTTACCCCAAACAGGGCGTAATTCACCCCTCCACTTT.

The gene calls are TRBV30 and TRBJ1-4; D is perhaps TRBD1 (6 bases). In germline, CDR1 is GTSNPN, CDR2 SVGIG (reference sequence). The length of the CDR3 is 16 residues. Trimming removed 1 base at V and 6 bases at J, with 18 bases between. The CDR3 DNA reads as TGTGCCTGGAGTGCCGGGGTGGGGAGGGGGGATGAAAAACTGTTTTTT. Translation: CAWSAGVGRGDEKLFF.